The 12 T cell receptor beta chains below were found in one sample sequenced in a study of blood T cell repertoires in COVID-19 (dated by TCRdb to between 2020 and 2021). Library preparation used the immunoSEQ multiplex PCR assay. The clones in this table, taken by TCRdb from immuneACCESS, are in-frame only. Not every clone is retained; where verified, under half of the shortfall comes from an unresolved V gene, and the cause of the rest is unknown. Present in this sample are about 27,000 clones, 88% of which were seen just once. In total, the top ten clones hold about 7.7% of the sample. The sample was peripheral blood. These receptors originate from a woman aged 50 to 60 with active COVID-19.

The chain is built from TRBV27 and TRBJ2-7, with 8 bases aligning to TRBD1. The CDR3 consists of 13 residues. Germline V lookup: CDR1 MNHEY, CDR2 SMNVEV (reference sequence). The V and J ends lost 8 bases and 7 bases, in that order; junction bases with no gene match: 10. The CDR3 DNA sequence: TGTGCCAGCGGTGGACAGGGCCGAGTAGAGCAGTACTTC. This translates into CASGGQGRVEQYF.

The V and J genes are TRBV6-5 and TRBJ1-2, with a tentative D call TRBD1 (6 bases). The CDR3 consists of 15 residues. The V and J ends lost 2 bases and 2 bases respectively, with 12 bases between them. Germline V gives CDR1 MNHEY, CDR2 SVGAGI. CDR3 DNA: TGTGCCAGCAGTTACCGAGGGGGAGAGAACTATGGCTACACCTTC. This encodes CASSYRGGENYGYTF.

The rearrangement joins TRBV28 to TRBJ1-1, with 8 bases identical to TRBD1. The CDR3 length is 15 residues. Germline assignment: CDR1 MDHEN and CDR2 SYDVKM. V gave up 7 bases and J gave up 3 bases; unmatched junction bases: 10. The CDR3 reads CASKGAGGAYTEAFF. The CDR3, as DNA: TGTGCCAGCAAAGGGGCAGGGGGCGCGTACACTGAAGCTTTCTTT.

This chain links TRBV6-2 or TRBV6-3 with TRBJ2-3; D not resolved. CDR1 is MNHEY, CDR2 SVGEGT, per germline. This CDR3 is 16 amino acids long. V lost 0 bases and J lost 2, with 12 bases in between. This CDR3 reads CASSYSLLTNTDTQYF. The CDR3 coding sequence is TGTGCCAGCAGTTACTCACTACTCACTAACACAGATACGCAGTATTTT.

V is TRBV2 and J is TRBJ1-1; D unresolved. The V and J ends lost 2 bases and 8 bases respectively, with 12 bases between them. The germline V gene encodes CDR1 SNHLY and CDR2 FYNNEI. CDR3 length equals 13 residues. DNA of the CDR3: TGTGCCAGCAGTGAATTCAGGAATACAGAAGCTTTCTTT. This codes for CASSEFRNTEAFF.

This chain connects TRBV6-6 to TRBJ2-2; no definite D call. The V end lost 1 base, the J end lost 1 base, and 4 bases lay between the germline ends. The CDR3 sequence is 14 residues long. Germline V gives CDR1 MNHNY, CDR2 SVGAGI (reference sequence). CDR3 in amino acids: CASSYLKNTGELFF. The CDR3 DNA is TGTGCCAGCAGTTACTTAAAGAACACCGGGGAGCTGTTTTTT.

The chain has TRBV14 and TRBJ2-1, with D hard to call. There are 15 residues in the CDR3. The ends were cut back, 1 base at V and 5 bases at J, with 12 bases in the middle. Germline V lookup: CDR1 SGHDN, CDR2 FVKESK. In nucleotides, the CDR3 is TGTGCCAGCAGCCAAGCAACCGGCGGCAACAATGAGCAGTTCTTC. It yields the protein CASSQATGGNNEQFF.

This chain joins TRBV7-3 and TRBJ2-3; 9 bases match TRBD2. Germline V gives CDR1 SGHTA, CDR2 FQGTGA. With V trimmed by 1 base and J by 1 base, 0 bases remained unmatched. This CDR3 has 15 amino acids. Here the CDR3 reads CASSLIAGGTDTQYF. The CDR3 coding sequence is TGTGCCAGCAGCTTAATAGCGGGAGGCACAGATACGCAGTATTTT.

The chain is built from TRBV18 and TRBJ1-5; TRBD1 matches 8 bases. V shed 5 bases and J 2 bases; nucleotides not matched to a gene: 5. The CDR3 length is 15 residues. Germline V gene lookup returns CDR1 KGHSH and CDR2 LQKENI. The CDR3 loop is CASSSGQGGNQPQHF. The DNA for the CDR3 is TGTGCCAGCTCATCAGGACAGGGTGGCAATCAGCCCCAGCATTTT.

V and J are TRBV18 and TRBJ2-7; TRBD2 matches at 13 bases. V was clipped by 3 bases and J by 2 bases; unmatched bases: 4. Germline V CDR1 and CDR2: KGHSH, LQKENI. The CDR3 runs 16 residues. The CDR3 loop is CASSPTGLAGPYEQYF. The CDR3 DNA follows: TGTGCCAGCTCACCCACGGGACTAGCGGGACCCTACGAGCAGTACTTC.

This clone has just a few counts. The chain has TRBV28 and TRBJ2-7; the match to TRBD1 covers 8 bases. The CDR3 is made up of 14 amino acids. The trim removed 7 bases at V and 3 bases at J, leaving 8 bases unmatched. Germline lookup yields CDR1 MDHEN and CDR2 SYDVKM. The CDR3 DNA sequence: TGTGCCAGCACCACGACAGGGGTGATCTACGAGCAGTACTTC. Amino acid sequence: CASTTTGVIYEQYF.

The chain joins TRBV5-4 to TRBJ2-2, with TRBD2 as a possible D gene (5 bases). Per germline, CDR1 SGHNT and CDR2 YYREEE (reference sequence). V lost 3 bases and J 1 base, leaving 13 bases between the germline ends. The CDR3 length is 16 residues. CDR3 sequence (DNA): TGTGCCAGCAGCTCCCTTAGGGCGGGGAACACCGGGGAGCTGTTTTTT. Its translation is CASSSLRAGNTGELFF.